This T cell receptor (beta chain) was identified in a study of Tregs in tolerant kidney transplant recipients. Study conclusions and caveats: No direct test of biological reproducibility was done here.

Sequencing was performed with immunoSEQ multiplex PCR; in TCRdb, only in-frame clones are kept and a portion is missing. This sample has 240,000 or so clones, with about four fifths found just once. Comments on this clone: The antigen remains unidentified.

The germline V and J ends were trimmed by 4 bases and 0 bases, with 15 bases remaining between them. Germline V gene sequence: CDR1 MNHNY, CDR2 SVGAGI (reference sequence). The CDR3 spans 16 residues. The chain recombines TRBV6-6 with TRBJ1-1; tentatively, D is TRBD1 (6 bases). The origin of this receptor is a human donor in good health. Sequences were obtained from CD4+ T cells from blood. CDR3 in amino acids: CASSSQPGQMNTEAFF. The CDR3 DNA is TGTGCCAGCAGTTCACAACCGGGACAAATGAACACTGAAGCTTTCTTT.